This T cell receptor beta chain was documented in a study of beta chain features in type 1 diabetes. Sorting with CD45RO/CCR7/CD25/CD127/CD95/CD27 yielded naive, central memory, regulatory and stem-like memory CD4+ cells. Comment on this clone: What it binds is not known.

Findings and limits, study-wide: Here, the possible influence of HLA type (on TCRB rearrangement) remained unresolved. In type 1 diabetes patients, VDJ junctions had fewer insertions; deletions at these junctions were more frequent.

cDNA synthesis used the whole RNA isolate, giving expressed TCRB sequences. Naive, central memory and regulatory T cell samples produced a mean of approximately 3.6 million reads. TCRdb keeps only in-frame clones here, not all; method: immunoSEQ multiplex PCR. The sample lists hundreds of thousands of clones; under 70% were seen once. Trimming took 5 bases from V and 8 from J; bases not matched to a gene: 5. The germline V gene encodes CDR1 SEHNR and CDR2 FQNEAQ (reference sequence). CDR3 length: 13 residues. Material: naive CD4+ T cells from blood. V is TRBV7-9 and J is TRBJ2-4; 8 nucleotides line up with TRBD1. This TCR derives from a young man in good health. The chain's CDR3 is CASSATGADIQYF. In DNA form, the CDR3 reads TGTGCCAGCAGCGCGACAGGGGCGGACATTCAGTACTTC.